This T cell receptor (beta chain) was obtained from a study of blood T cell repertoires in COVID-19. Study-level information: The United States, Italy and Spain supplied acute and convalescent COVID-19 samples. Sample material is recorded as cDNA or gDNA derived from T cells, B-cell-depleted T cells, or PBMCs.

As processed by the authors: Reference gene primer amplification in the assay estimated nucleated cell counts. This table comes from immunoSEQ multiplex PCR, and its TCRdb copy is limited to in-frame clones, with some not included. The V and J calls and the clone size are those of that table, but D and trimming were determined from the DNA. The sample lists around 190,000 clones, 70% to 90% seen once, with about 1% in the top ten. CDR1 SGHNT and CDR2 YYREEE come from the germline V gene (reference sequence). The germline V and J ends were trimmed by 3 bases and 2 bases, with 8 bases remaining between them. CDR3 length: 13 amino acids.

This receptor was obtained from a man younger than 45 with acute or convalescent COVID-19. The chain combines TRBV5-4 with TRBJ1-2; TRBD1 might be the D (5 bases). Sample: peripheral blood. The CDR3 sequence: CASSSEGNYGYTF. The CDR3 region has the DNA TGTGCCAGCAGCTCGGAGGGGAACTATGGCTACACCTTC.